The subject of this entry is one TCR beta chain. Under the authors' procedure: Amplification with reference gene primers provided the estimates of nucleated cell counts. TCRdb's copy holds only in-frame clones and misses some; the assay was immunoSEQ multiplex PCR. V, J and clone size reflect that table, while D and trimming were determined from the DNA. The sample holds about 170,000 clones, approximately 85% seen once. This specimen comes from a study of blood T cell repertoires in COVID-19. The specimen sequenced was peripheral blood. The source is a man older than 75 with COVID-19, enrolled during active disease.

The CDR3 spells CASSLIGPGGPYTF. The CDR3 region has the DNA TGTGCCAGCAGCTTGATCGGGCCTGGGGGCCCCTACACCTTC. The rearrangement joins TRBV5-6 to TRBJ1-2, with a weak D call TRBD1 (6 bases). V was shortened by 1 base and J by 10 bases, with 17 bases between the two germline ends. Germline CDR1 SGHDT, CDR2 YYEEEE. CDR3 length: 14 residues.